This record concerns one TCR beta chain sequence. Its antigen is not identified. The sample comes from a study of beta chain features in type 1 diabetes. Reverse transcription of all isolated RNA meant that expressed TCRB transcripts were sequenced. The assay was immunoSEQ multiplex PCR, and TCRdb's table has in-frame clones only and misses some. This repertoire shows about 150,000 clones, 9% to 10% found once; its top ten account for under 0.75%. This CDR3 contains 17 residues. V shed 1 base and J shed 1 base, with 12 bases lying between them. Germline CDR1 reads SGHRS; CDR2 reads YFSETQ. The study's findings and limits: The study found moderately but significantly shorter TCRB CDR3s in all four CD4+ subsets of Type 1 diabetes patients.

The rearrangement joins TRBV5-1 to TRBJ2-6; D is unresolved. The sequenced material came from central memory CD4+ T cells from blood. This clonotype was sampled from a woman between 25 and 40 years old with type 1 diabetes. This CDR3 is CASSLIFQASGANVLTF. CDR3 coding DNA: TGCGCCAGCAGCTTGATTTTCCAAGCTTCTGGGGCCAACGTCCTGACTTTC.